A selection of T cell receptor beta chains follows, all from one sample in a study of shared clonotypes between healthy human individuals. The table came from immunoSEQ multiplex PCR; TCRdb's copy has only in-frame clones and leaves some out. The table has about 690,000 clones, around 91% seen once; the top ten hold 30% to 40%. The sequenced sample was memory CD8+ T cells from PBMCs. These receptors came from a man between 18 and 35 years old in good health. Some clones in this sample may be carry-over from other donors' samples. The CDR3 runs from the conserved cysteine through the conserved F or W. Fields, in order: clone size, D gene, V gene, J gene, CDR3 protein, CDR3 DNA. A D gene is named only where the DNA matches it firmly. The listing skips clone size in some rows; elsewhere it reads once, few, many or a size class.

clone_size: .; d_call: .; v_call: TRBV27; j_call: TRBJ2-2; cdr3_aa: CASSLFRVNTGELFF; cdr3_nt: TGTGCCAGCAGTTTATTCAGGGTGAACACCGGGGAGCTGTTTTTT
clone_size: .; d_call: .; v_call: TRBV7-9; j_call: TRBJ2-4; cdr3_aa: CASSLVGEGNIQYF; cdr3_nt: TGTGCCAGCAGCTTAGTGGGAGAGGGAAACATTCAGTACTTC
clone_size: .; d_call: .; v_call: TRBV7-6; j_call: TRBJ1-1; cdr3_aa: CASSLEATGEAFF; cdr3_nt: TGTGCCAGCAGCTTAGAAGCGACAGGTGAAGCTTTCTTT
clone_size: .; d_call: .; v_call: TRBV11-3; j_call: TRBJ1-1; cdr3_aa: CASLGPGDTEAFF; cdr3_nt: TGTGCCAGTTTGGGGCCAGGGGACACTGAAGCTTTCTTT
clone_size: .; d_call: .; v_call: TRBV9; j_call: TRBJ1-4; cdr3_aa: CASSARHGEKLFF; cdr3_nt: TGTGCCAGCAGCGCAAGACACGGCGAAAAACTGTTTTTT
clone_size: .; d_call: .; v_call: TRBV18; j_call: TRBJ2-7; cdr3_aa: CASSPLGEDGIEQYF; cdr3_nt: TGTGCCAGCTCACCACTTGGTGAGGATGGAATTGAGCAGTACTTC
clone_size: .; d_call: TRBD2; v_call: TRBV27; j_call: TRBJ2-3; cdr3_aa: CASSLAGSGTDTQYF; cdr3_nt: TGTGCCAGCAGTCTAGCGGGATCGGGGACAGATACGCAGTATTTT
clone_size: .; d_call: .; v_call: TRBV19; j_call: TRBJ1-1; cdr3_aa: CASSHREALTEAFF; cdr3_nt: TGTGCCAGTAGTCACAGGGAGGCTCTCACTGAAGCTTTCTTT
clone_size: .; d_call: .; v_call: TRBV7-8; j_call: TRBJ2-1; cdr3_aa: CASSLDGTSGNEQFF; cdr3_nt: TGTGCCAGCAGCTTGGACGGGACCTCTGGCAATGAGCAGTTCTTC
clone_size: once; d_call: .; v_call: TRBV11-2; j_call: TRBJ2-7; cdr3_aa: CASSLFDGYEQYF; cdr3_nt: TGTGCCAGCAGCTTATTCGACGGCTACGAGCAGTACTTC
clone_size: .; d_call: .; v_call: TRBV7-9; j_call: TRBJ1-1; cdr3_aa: CASSLAGRQVTEAFF; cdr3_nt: TGTGCCAGCAGCTTAGCGGGGAGACAGGTTACTGAAGCTTTCTTT
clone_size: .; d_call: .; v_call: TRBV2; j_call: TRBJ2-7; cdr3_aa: CAGLSHSSYEQYF; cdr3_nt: TGTGCCGGCTTGAGTCACAGCTCCTACGAGCAGTACTTC
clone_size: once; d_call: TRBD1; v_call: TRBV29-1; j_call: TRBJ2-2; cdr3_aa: CSVLGGASTGELFF; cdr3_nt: TGCAGCGTCTTAGGGGGCGCAAGCACCGGGGAGCTGTTTTTT
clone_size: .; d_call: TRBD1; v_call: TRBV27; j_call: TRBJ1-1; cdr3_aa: CASSPRTGFGEAFF; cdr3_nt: TGTGCCAGCAGTCCTCGGACAGGGTTTGGCGAAGCTTTCTTT
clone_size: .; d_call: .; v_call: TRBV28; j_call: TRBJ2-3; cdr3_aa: CASSLGDWGTDTQYF; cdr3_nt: TGTGCCAGCAGTTTAGGGGACTGGGGCACAGATACGCAGTATTTT
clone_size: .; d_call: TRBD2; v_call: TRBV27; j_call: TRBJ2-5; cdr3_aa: CASSDSLAGSRVTQYF; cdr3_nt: TGTGCCAGCAGTGACTCACTAGCGGGATCGAGAGTGACCCAGTACTTC
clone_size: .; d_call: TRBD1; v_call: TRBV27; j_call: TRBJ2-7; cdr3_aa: CASSSLDRVTEQYF; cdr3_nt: TGTGCCAGCAGTTCATTGGACAGGGTAACCGAGCAGTACTTC
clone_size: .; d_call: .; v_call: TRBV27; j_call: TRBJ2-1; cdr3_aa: CASSPSWDEQFF; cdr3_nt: TGTGCCAGCAGTCCTTCGTGGGATGAGCAGTTCTTC
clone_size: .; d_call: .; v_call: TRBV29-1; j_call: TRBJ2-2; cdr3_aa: CSVGSGGRGELFF; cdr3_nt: TGCAGCGTTGGGTCAGGGGGGCGGGGGGAGCTGTTTTTT
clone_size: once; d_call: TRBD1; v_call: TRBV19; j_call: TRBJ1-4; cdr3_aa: CASSTGTGNEKLFF; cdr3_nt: TGTGCCAGTAGTACAGGGACAGGCAATGAAAAACTGTTTTTT
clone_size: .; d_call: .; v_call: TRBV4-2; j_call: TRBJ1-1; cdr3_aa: CASSRSFSNTEAFF; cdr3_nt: TGTGCCAGCAGCCGGTCGTTTTCTAACACTGAAGCTTTCTTT
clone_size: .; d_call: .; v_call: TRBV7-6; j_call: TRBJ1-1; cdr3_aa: CASSGVNTEAFF; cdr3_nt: TGTGCCAGCAGTGGAGTGAACACTGAAGCTTTCTTT
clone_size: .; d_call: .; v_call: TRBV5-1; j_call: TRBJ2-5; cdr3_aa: CASSSTPKETQYF; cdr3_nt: TGCGCCAGCAGCTCGACCCCTAAAGAGACCCAGTACTTC
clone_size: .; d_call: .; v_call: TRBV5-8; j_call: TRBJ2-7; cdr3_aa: CASSSHSYEQYF; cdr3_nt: TGTGCCAGCAGCTCCCACTCCTACGAGCAGTACTTC
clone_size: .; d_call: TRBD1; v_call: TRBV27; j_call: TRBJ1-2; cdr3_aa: CASSAPTGSLSGYTF; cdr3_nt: TGTGCCAGCAGTGCCCCGACAGGGTCTCTCTCGGGCTACACCTTC
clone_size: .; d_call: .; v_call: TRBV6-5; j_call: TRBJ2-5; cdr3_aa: CASSYSKSRVETQYF; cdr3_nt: TGTGCCAGCAGTTACTCAAAAAGTAGGGTGGAGACCCAGTACTTC
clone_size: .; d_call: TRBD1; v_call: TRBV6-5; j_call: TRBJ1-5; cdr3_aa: CASSEGAGQPQHF; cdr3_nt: TGTGCCAGCAGCGAGGGGGCAGGTCAGCCCCAGCATTTT
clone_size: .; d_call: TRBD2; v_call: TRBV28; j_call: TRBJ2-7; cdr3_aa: CASSFPWTSSYEQYF; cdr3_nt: TGTGCCAGCAGCTTCCCCTGGACTAGTTCCTACGAGCAGTACTTC
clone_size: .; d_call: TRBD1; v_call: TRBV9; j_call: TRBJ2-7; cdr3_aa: CASSGGQGLPYEQYF; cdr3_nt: TGTGCCAGCAGTGGGGGACAGGGGCTACCCTACGAGCAGTACTTC
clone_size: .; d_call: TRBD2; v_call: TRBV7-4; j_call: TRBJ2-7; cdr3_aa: CASSSTSGRGAYEQYF; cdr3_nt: TGTGCCAGCAGCTCGACTAGCGGGAGGGGGGCCTACGAGCAGTACTTC
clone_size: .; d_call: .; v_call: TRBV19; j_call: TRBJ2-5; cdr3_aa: CASSIGDSSGGETQYF; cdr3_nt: TGTGCCAGTAGTATTGGGGACAGCTCGGGGGGAGAGACCCAGTACTTC
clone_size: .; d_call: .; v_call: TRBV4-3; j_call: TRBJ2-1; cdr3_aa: CASSQDAAGYNEQFF; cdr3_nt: TGCGCCAGCAGCCAAGATGCGGCGGGGTACAATGAGCAGTTCTTC
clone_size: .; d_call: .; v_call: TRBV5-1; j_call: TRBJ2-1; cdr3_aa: CASSSRPTGYNEQFF; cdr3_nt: TGCGCCAGCAGCTCCCGCCCGACTGGGTACAATGAGCAGTTCTTC
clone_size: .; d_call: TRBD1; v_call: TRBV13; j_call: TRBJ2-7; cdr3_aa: CASSDDRDYEQYF; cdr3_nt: TGTGCCAGCAGCGACGACAGGGACTACGAGCAGTACTTC
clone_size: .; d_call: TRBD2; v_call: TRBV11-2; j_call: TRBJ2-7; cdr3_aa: CASSGIRTSGAMYEQYF; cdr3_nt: TGTGCCAGCAGCGGAATCCGGACTAGCGGGGCTATGTACGAGCAGTACTTC
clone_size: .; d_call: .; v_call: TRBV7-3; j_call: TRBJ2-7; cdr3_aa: CASSQSGGVPYEQYF; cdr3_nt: TGTGCCAGCAGCCAATCCGGGGGAGTCCCCTACGAGCAGTACTTC
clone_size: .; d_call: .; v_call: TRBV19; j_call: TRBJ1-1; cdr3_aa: CASSIEGGVNTEAFF; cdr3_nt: TGTGCCAGTAGTATAGAAGGGGGAGTGAACACTGAAGCTTTCTTT